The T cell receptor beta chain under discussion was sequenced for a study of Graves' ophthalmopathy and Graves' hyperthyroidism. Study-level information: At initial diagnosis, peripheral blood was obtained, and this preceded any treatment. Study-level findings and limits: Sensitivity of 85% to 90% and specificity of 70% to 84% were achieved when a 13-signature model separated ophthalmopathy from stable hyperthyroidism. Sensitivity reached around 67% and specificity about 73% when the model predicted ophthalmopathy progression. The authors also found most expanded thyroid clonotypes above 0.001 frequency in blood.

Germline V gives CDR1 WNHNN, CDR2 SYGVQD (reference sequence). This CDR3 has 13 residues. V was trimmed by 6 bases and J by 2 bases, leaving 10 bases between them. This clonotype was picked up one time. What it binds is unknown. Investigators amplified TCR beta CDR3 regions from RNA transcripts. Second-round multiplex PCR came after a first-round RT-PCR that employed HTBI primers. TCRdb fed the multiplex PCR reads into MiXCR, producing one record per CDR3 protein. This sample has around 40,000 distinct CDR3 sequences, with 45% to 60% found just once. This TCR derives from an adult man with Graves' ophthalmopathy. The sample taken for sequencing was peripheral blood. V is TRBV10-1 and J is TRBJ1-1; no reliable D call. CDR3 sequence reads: CASSNRQNTEAFF. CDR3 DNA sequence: TGCGCCAGCAGCAACAGACAAAACACTGAAGCTTTCTTT.